The source of this T cell receptor (beta chain) is a study of blood T cell repertoires in COVID-19 (dated by TCRdb to 2019 to 2021). The study in broad terms: Samples from collaborators originated in the United States, Italy and Spain and spanned both the acute and convalescent phases of COVID-19. Subjects who had been exposed to COVID-19, were actively infected with it, or had recovered from it provided the deeply sampled blood TCRbeta repertoires that made up the dataset. The prospective study material was composed of cDNA or gDNA derived from T cells, B-cell-depleted T cells, or PBMCs. The samples were drawn from the first 160 participants of the ongoing ImmuneRACE study and from over 950 subjects provided by 6 global collaborators. The sample metadata nearly always contained a de-identified subject ID, COVID-19 status, age in years and sex. HLA class I and class II types, where available, came from metadata supplied by the sample provider rather than from assay-based typing. The repertoires were released in a freely available public database intended as a resource for research on the immune response to SARS-CoV-2. Findings and caveats that apply to the study as a whole: How much clinical and demographic metadata was included differed by source and by participant, and the metadata was provided uncurated.

From the cysteine up to the phenylalanine, the CDR3 has a length of 14 residues. Of the read, only the CDR3 DNA is kept; its 42 bases are in frame from base 1. V lost 4 bases and J lost 10 bases, and the count of bases not matched to a germline gene is 12. CDR1 is given as MGHDK and CDR2 as SYGVNS, both from the germline V gene. TCRbeta CDR3 regions were amplified from genomic DNA using the immunoSEQ Assay, a bias-controlled multiplex PCR. Regarding the original processing steps: Within the assay, amplification of reference gene primers was used to estimate how many nucleated cells each sample contained. Sequence reads were collapsed and filtered to measure the absolute abundance of every unique TCRbeta CDR3 rearrangement. For each sample, productive Simpson clonality was calculated as the square root of Simpson's diversity index across productive rearrangements. This is the immuneACCESS table as TCRdb keeps it, with only in-frame sequences that have V and J called. A part of the clones is gone; compared with another copy, unresolved V genes explain less than half, and the rest is unexplained. V and J calls and clone size are given by that table; D and trimming were obtained from the DNA. The table for this sample lists approximately 220,000 clones; roughly 86% of them were counted only once. The ten largest clones represent 3.5% to 4.5% of the sample.

Concerning this clone itself: What this receptor recognizes is not known. Base-call qualities are not available, and no considerably larger clone is one nucleotide away.

In the prospective study, participants were roughly 18 to 100 years old, resided in fewer than 25 geographic areas of the United States, and were enrolled through a virtual design. To assign participants to cohorts, the prospective study relied on clinical history that participants themselves reported in a screening survey and a study questionnaire. Each participant in the prospective study had whole blood, serum and a nasopharyngeal or oropharyngeal swab collected by mobile phlebotomists. Participants in the prospective study had the option to provide additional blood draws and questionnaires over a 2-month period. Before DNA extraction, prospective study blood samples were shipped either frozen or at room temperature.

Specimen: PBMCs or T cells enriched from blood (not recorded which). Recombination connected TRBV25-1 to TRBJ1-1; 7 junctional bases match TRBD1. This receptor was identified in a woman in her 30s with acute COVID-19. The CDR3 region reads CASSALQGWGGAFF. Read as DNA, the sequence is TGTGCCAGCAGTGCCTTACAGGGGTGGGGAGGAGCTTTCTTT. When the CDR3 is completed using the reference TRBV25-1 and TRBJ1-1 genes on either side, the full variable domain is EADIYQTPRYLVIGTGKKITLECSQTMGHDKMYWYQQDPGMELHLIHYSYGVNSTEKGDLSSESTVSRIRTEHFPLTLESARPSHTSQYLCASSALQGWGGAFFGQGTRLTVV.